This is a list of T cell receptor beta chains from one sample in a study. MiXCR, applied by TCRdb to the 5' RACE reads, yields one record per CDR3 protein. The sample carries roughly 42,000 distinct CDR3 sequences, roughly 31% recorded once. Input material: tumor-infiltrating memory CD4+ T cells sorted from the breast tumor. The receptors were gathered from a female donor with breast cancer. Each CDR3 is given with its conserved first and last residue. D genes are given only for firm matches. Rows give clone size only sometimes, using once, few, many, or a class for an expanded clone.

d_call,clone_size,v_call,j_call,cdr3_nt,cdr3_aa
TRBD1,many,TRBV9,TRBJ1-5,TGTGCCAGCGCCACAGGGGACAATCAGCCCCAGCATTTT,CASATGDNQPQHF
TRBD1,-,TRBV10-3,TRBJ2-7,TGTGCCATCAGTGACCCTGGGACAGGGGATGACGAGCAGTACTTC,CAISDPGTGDDEQYF
-,many,TRBV7-3,TRBJ2-2,TGTGCCAGCAGCCATGGCAGCACCGGGGAGCTGTTTTTT,CASSHGSTGELFF
-,-,TRBV5-1,TRBJ2-1,TGCGCCAGCAGCTTCGACAGAAACTCCTACAATGAGCAGTTCTTC,CASSFDRNSYNEQFF
TRBD1,-,TRBV4-2,TRBJ2-5,TGTGCCAGCAGCCAAGTTTTGGGACAGCAAGAGACCCAGTACTTC,CASSQVLGQQETQYF
TRBD2,few,TRBV7-3,TRBJ2-3,TGTGCCAGCAGCTTAGCGGGAGAGAGCACAGATACGCAGTATTTT,CASSLAGESTDTQYF
TRBD1,many,TRBV20-1,TRBJ2-1,TGCAGTGCCTTTACTGGGACAGGGATCGGGGATGAGCAGTTCTTC,CSAFTGTGIGDEQFF
TRBD2,few,TRBV2,TRBJ2-1,TGTGCCAGCAGTACCCGACTAGCGGGAGATGAGCAGTTCTTC,CASSTRLAGDEQFF
TRBD1,-,TRBV6-6,TRBJ2-7,TGTGCCAGCAGTTACTCACAGGGGGCCTGCGAGCAGTACTTC,CASSYSQGACEQYF
-,-,TRBV6-5,TRBJ2-5,TGTGCCAGCATCGAAGGGGAGACCCAGTACTTC,CASIEGETQYF
TRBD2,-,TRBV29-1,TRBJ2-1,TGCAGCGTCGCCTTGGGAGCGGGAGGGAATGAGCAGTTCTTC,CSVALGAGGNEQFF
TRBD2,many,TRBV29-1,TRBJ2-1,TGCAGCGTTGCCGGGTACGGGAGGGCCCGTCGAATTAGACCGAATGAGCAGTTCTTC,CSVAGYGRARRIRPNEQFF
TRBD1,-,TRBV4-1,TRBJ2-7,TGCGCCAGCAGCCAAGATAATACAGGGGGATACTCCTACGAGCAGTACTTC,CASSQDNTGGYSYEQYF
-,-,TRBV14,TRBJ1-1,TGTGCCAGCAGTCGGGGCCGGAACACTGAAGCTTTCTTT,CASSRGRNTEAFF
TRBD1,-,TRBV3-1,TRBJ1-5,TGTGCCAGCAGCCCCGGGACAGGGTCCCAGCCCCAGCATTTT,CASSPGTGSQPQHF
-,-,TRBV7-9,TRBJ2-7,TGTGCCAGCAGCTCTGCGGGACAGAACTACTACGAGCAGTACTTC,CASSSAGQNYYEQYF
TRBD1,-,TRBV5-6,TRBJ1-1,TGTGCCAGCAGCGAGGGGGCACCACCTATGAACACTGAAGCTTTCTTT,CASSEGAPPMNTEAFF
TRBD2,-,TRBV27,TRBJ2-2,TGTGCCAGCAGTTTATCCAGCGGGAACTCGAACACCGGGGAGCTGTTTTTT,CASSLSSGNSNTGELFF
TRBD2,-,TRBV20-1,TRBJ2-5,TGCAGTGCGAGAGCGGGGGTGCACTACTTC,CSARAGVHYF
TRBD2,-,TRBV20-1,TRBJ2-3,TGCAGTGCTCACGTGCCGGGAGGCCCCGATACGCAGTATTTT,CSAHVPGGPDTQYF